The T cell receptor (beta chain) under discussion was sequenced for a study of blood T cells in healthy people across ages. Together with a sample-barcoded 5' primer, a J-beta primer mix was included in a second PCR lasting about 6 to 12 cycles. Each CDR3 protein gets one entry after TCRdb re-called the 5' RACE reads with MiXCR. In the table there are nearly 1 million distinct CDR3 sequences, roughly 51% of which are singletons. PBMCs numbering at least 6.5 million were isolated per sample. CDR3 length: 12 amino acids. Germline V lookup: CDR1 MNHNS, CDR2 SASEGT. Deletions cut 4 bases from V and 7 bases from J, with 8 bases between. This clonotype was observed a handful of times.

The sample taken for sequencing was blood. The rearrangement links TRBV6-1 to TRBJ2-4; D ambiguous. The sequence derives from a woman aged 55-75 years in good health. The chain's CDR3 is CASSGQGNIQYF. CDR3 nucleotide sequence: TGTGCCAGCAGTGGCCAAGGGAACATTCAGTACTTC.